What follows is one TCR beta chain and its context. The antigen it recognizes is unknown. No qualities accompany the bases; no much larger clone lies one base away. Separate from the approximately 690-subject first cohort, the validation cohort of 120 subjects was the group to which the donors belonged. The data were obtained in a study of cytomegalovirus exposure and HLA in healthy donors (dated by TCRdb to about 2017). Looking at the study overall: A later analysis indicated that the roughly 130 validation repertoires were generated on the platform also employed for the approximately 700 repertoires of the first cohort. A separate validation cohort of approximately 130 different subjects was used in addition to the 666-subject first cohort. The aim of the study was to test whether cataloging public T cell receptors could identify signatures of past pathogen exposure. High-throughput TCR immunosequencing, statistical association of individual TCRs with disease status, and machine learning were combined to predict cytomegalovirus infection status. Broader findings and caveats from the paper: Most TCR sequences were observed very rarely across donors, whereas some public TCRs were present in many individuals. Cytomegalovirus status was reported to be diagnosed by the classifier with high specificity and sensitivity in both the original and validation cohorts. All 120 or so repertoires were used to score co-occurrence in the validation cohort in a later analysis, because that analysis had no HLA typing for the cohort. In vitro tests confirmed that a few of the cytomegalovirus-associated TCR beta chains recognize cytomegalovirus antigens. The study gave a list of under 200 TCR beta chains associated with cytomegalovirus. According to the authors, the approach could potentially be generalized to other disease states and immunological phenotypes. A later analysis found that TCRs clustered in the first cohort also tended to co-occur in the 120 validation repertoires, with 94% of cluster scores above 0.

Libraries were made using the immunoSEQ multiplex PCR assay. Per the authors' processing: A statistical classification framework was developed to diagnose cytomegalovirus status using the catalog of TCR beta chain sequences. TCRdb carries this immuneACCESS record with in-frame sequences only. Its versions omit some clonotypes, under half of them owing to an unresolved V gene in the studies checked, with the rest unexplained. V and J calls and clone size come straight from that table; D and trimming were deduced from the DNA. Within this sample are about 130,000 clones, with 94% of them counted one time only. The leading ten clones occupy about 2% of the sample. The CDR3 measures 13 amino acids from cysteine to phenylalanine. The DNA shown is the 39-base CDR3, in frame from base 1. V and J are truncated by 1 base and 8 bases respectively, leaving an intervening sequence of 12 bases. CDR1 and CDR2, looked up from the germline V gene, are SGHRS and YFSETQ.

The chain is made from TRBV5-1 and TRBJ1-2, with TRBD1 perhaps the D gene, on 5 matching bases. The sequenced material came from PBMCs. The sequence came from a man between 18 and 29 years old in good health and CMV-seropositive. At the DNA level, the sequence is TGCGCCAGCAGCTTGTCGCAGGGTTGGGGCTACACCTTC. It is translated as CASSLSQGWGYTF.